The clone carrying this TCR beta chain showed up just a few times. The data originate from a study of low-dose radiotherapy and immunotherapy resistance in tumors. Covering alpha and beta chains, TRAV- and TRBV-specific primers were used for the first-strand cDNA. Over 20 PCR cycles, TCRs were amplified from a constant-region primer and V-primer adapter. TCRdb independently ran MiXCR on the reads; one entry per CDR3 protein. The table has about 15,000 distinct CDR3 sequences, roughly 60% seen once. Germline V lookup: CDR1 SQVTM, CDR2 ANQGSEA. The V segment lost 2 bases and the J segment 5 bases; nucleotides outside the gene matches: 5. The CDR3 covers 13 residues.

The source is a human donor with advanced metastatic prostate, ovarian, gallbladder or colorectal cancer (not recorded which). This table probably holds off-target reads from a library built for another chain. The chain carries TRBV29-1 and TRBJ2-7, with 8 bases that match TRBD2. The CDR3 region has the DNA TGCAGCGTTGAATCCGGGAGGGCCGACGAGCAGTACTTC. This encodes CSVESGRADEQYF.